This T cell receptor (beta chain) was sequenced during a study of T cells after yellow fever vaccination. Only a few counts were recorded for this clonotype. Universal primer sites and UMIs were introduced during 5'RACE template-switching synthesis of TCR cDNA. TCRdb passed the 5' RACE reads through MiXCR, listing each CDR3 protein once. The sample has roughly 48,000 distinct CDR3 sequences; 6.6% are singletons. General study findings and limits: Researchers cautioned that FACS-sorted repertoires could harbor abundant clonotypes contaminating from the bulk population.

This specimen consisted of CD8+ T cells not binding an NS4B(214-222) dextramer, sorted from PBMCs, obtained approximately 40 days after the first yellow fever vaccination. The TCR comes from a man between 18 and 29 years old who received the YFV17D yellow fever vaccine.

The CDR3 is CASSVGQEITGELFF. The CDR3 coding sequence is TGTGCCAGCAGCGTGGGACAGGAGATCACCGGGGAGCTGTTTTTT. This chain joins TRBV13 and TRBJ2-2; 8 nucleotides agree with TRBD1. V was clipped by 5 bases and J by 4 bases; unmatched bases: 6. CDR1 and CDR2 from the germline V gene are PRHDT and FYEKMQ (reference sequence). The CDR3 extends over 15 amino acids.